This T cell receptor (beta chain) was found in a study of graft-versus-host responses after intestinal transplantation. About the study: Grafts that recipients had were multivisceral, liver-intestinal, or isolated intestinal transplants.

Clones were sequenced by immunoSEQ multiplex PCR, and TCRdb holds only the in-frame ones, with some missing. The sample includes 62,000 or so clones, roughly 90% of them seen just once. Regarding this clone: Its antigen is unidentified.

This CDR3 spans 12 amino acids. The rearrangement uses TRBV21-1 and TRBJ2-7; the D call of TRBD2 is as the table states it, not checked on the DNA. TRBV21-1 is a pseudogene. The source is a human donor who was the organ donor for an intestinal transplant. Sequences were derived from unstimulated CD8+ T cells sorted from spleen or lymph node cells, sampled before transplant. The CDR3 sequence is CASSKATGEQYF. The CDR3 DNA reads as TGTGCCAGCAGCAAAGCGACGGGCGAGCAGTACTTC.